The source of this T cell receptor beta chain is a study of CD8+ T cells in alopecia areata. Study background: In an open-label trial, patients got 5 to 10 mg tofacitinib twice daily.

Sampling of alopecia areata patients yielded lesional scalp punch biopsies as well as peripheral blood. Extraction of RNA preceded its reverse transcription into cDNA, which served as the sequencing template. Libraries were prepared by immunoSEQ multiplex PCR; TCRdb keeps only in-frame clonotypes and omits some of them. The table has about 150,000 clones, around 60% seen once. Germline CDR1 reads SEHNR; CDR2 reads FQNEAQ (reference sequence). This CDR3 comprises 14 residues. V shed 5 bases and J 6 bases; nucleotides not matched to a gene: 6. The V gene is TRBV7-9, the J gene TRBJ2-4; the match to TRBD2 covers 8 bases. The sequenced sample was CD4+ T cells sorted from blood, obtained at week 0. The receptor was isolated from a human donor with alopecia areata. CDR3: CASSPGRGGNIQYF. CDR3 coding DNA: TGTGCCAGCAGCCCCGGGAGGGGAGGAAACATTCAGTACTTC.